These 17 T cell receptor beta chains originate from one sample sequenced in a study of T cell repertoires in cytomegalovirus infection. From the reads, TCRdb called clonotypes with MiXCR, one entry per CDR3 protein. The data show around 450,000 distinct CDR3 sequences, roughly 30% seen once. The sample taken for sequencing was PBMCs. The receptors here all came from a human donor in good health (CMV status not recorded). Some clones in this sample may be carry-over from other donors' samples.

This clonotype showed up many times. V usage is TRBV7-8 and J usage is TRBJ1-4; TRBD1 matches 7 bases. The CDR3 totals 15 residues. With 5 bases clipped from V and 6 bases from J, the junction kept 9 bases outside the gene matches. Germline CDR1 and CDR2: SGHVS and FQNEAQ. The CDR3 spells CASSPWDSPDEKLFF. Written as DNA, the CDR3 is TGTGCCAGCAGCCCATGGGACAGCCCGGATGAAAAACTGTTTTTT.

The chain links TRBV7-6 to TRBJ2-7, with 7 bases matching TRBD1. This CDR3 contains 13 residues. The V gene end was trimmed by 0 bases and the J gene end by 6 bases; junction bases not matched to a gene: 2. Germline loops: CDR1 SGHVS, CDR2 FNYEAQ. The CDR3 sequence: CASSLATGVEQYF. CDR3 DNA: TGTGCCAGCAGCTTAGCAACAGGGGTCGAGCAGTACTTC.

The rearrangement joins TRBV7-9 to TRBJ2-3, with a possible D match to TRBD2 (6 bases). Trimming stripped 5 bases from V and 2 bases from J, with 17 bases between. The CDR3 extends over 16 amino acids. CDR1 and CDR2 (germline): SEHNR, FQNEAQ (reference sequence). The CDR3: CASSPGGERPTDTQYF. CDR3 in DNA: TGTGCCAGCAGCCCCGGGGGAGAGCGGCCCACAGATACGCAGTATTTT.

This clonotype appeared a few times. The V gene is TRBV5-6, the J gene TRBJ1-1; D call uncertain. The CDR3 runs to 14 residues. Trimming shortened V by 3 bases and J by 3 bases, and 12 bases separated the two germline ends. From germline, CDR1 is SGHDT and CDR2 YYEEEE. CDR3 nucleotides: TGTGCCAGCAGCTATGGACTTACATACACTGAAGCTTTCTTT. Protein product: CASSYGLTYTEAFF.

V and J are TRBV2 and TRBJ1-1; 12 nucleotides match TRBD1. Trimming cost V 1 base and J 6 bases; bases outside gene matches: 6. The CDR3 consists of 16 residues. Looked up from germline, CDR1 is SNHLY and CDR2 is FYNNEI. For the CDR3, the DNA is TGTGCCAGCAGTGAAGTGGGGACAGGGGGCGTCCCTGAAGCTTTCTTT. It yields the protein CASSEVGTGGVPEAFF.

Many counts were recorded for this clonotype. The rearrangement links TRBV7-8 to TRBJ1-1; 8 bases line up with TRBD1. V was pared by 1 base and J by 0 bases, with 4 bases of the junction left unmatched. Germline V gives CDR1 SGHVS, CDR2 FQNEAQ. The CDR3 is made up of 16 amino acids. CDR3 sequence reads: CASSLGTGYMNTEAFF. The DNA for the CDR3 is TGTGCCAGCAGCTTAGGGACAGGGTACATGAACACTGAAGCTTTCTTT.

This clonotype was counted many times. V and J are TRBV7-3 and TRBJ2-1; the D gene is possibly TRBD1 (6 bases). The CDR3 runs 16 residues. Germline loops: CDR1 SGHTA, CDR2 FQGTGA. V was shortened by 1 base and J by 10 bases, with 20 bases between the two germline ends. Written as DNA, the CDR3 is TGTGCCAGCAGCTTAAAGGGTGGTGGGCCTAGGGGGGAGCAGTTCTTC. Its translation is CASSLKGGGPRGEQFF.

This clonotype turned up a few times. The V and J genes are TRBV11-2 and TRBJ2-5; D call uncertain. The CDR3 is made up of 15 amino acids. V shed 5 bases and J shed 1 base, with 14 bases lying between them. CDR1 SGHAT and CDR2 FQNNGV come from the germline V gene. The CDR3 loop reads CASSLVMGIQETQYF. CDR3 bases: TGTGCCAGCAGCCTCGTGATGGGGATCCAAGAGACCCAGTACTTC.

This clonotype came up a few times. The chain carries TRBV19 and TRBJ1-2; D gene ambiguous. With 8 bases removed from V and 8 bases from J, the gap between germline ends came to 18 bases. The CDR3 spans 13 residues. Germline-derived CDR1 and CDR2 are LNHDA and SQIVND (reference sequence). The CDR3 coding sequence is TGTGCCAGTTCCCTGGCGTTTGACAACGGCTACACCTTC. Its translation is CASSLAFDNGYTF.

The rearrangement links TRBV12-3 or TRBV12-4 to TRBJ2-5, with 7 bases matching TRBD1. Trimming took 2 bases from V and 0 from J; bases not matched to a gene: 6. The CDR3 is 16 residues long. CDR3 sequence: CASSLPAGTDQETQYF. CDR3 nucleotide sequence: TGTGCCAGCAGTTTACCCGCCGGGACAGACCAAGAGACCCAGTACTTC.

A few counts support this clonotype. Here the CDR3 reads CASSAARGIGYTF. DNA for the CDR3: TGTGCCAGCAGTGCCGCCCGTGGGATTGGCTACACCTTC. This chain connects TRBV2 to TRBJ1-2, with D unresolved. V dropped 4 bases and J dropped 7 bases, with 13 bases sitting between them. Per the germline V gene, CDR1 is SNHLY and CDR2 is FYNNEI. This CDR3 is 13 amino acids long.

In its sample, this clonotype was seen a few times. This chain links TRBV27 with TRBJ2-1; possible D gene TRBD2, 5 bases. The CDR3 sequence is 14 residues long. Trimming took 4 bases from V and 6 from J, leaving 13 bases between them. CDR1 MNHEY and CDR2 SMNVEV come from the germline V gene (reference sequence). CDR3 residues: CASSSGHEGNEQFF. DNA for the CDR3: TGTGCCAGCAGTTCCGGGCACGAGGGCAATGAGCAGTTCTTC.

As for this clonotype: Since the CDR3 does not end with the conserved phenylalanine or tryptophan, this likely comes from a read error. It is unclear where the CDR3 begins or ends on the DNA, so no DNA is shown, and the CDR3 is as TCRdb lists it. J is TRBJ2-1 and V is TRBV5-6. Germline-derived CDR1 and CDR2 are SGHDT and YYEEEE. A total of 15 residues make up the CDR3, ends included. The CDR3 reads CASSLRSSAPQWQLL.

The chain employs TRBV7-2 and TRBJ2-1; D gene unclear. Trimming removed 0 bases from V and 2 bases from J, with 8 bases in between. The V gene's germline CDR1 is SGHTA and CDR2 FQGNSA. CDR3 length: 15 amino acids. In DNA form, the CDR3 reads TGTGCCAGCAGCTTAGCGACACCACCCTACAATGAGCAGTTCTTC. Amino acid sequence: CASSLATPPYNEQFF.

The rearrangement joins TRBV6-6 to TRBJ1-2; D is perhaps TRBD1 (6 bases). The V and J ends lost 7 bases and 7 bases respectively, with 22 bases between them. The CDR3 sequence is 15 residues long. Germline assignment: CDR1 MNHNY and CDR2 SVGAGI (reference sequence). The CDR3 spells CASIERGGRTTGYTF. The CDR3 DNA is TGTGCCAGCATCGAAAGGGGGGGCAGAACGACTGGCTACACCTTC.

Only a few counts were recorded for this clonotype. The V and J genes are TRBV12-3 or TRBV12-4 and TRBJ1-2; no clear D gene. V lost 5 bases and J 3 bases, leaving 10 bases between the germline ends. The CDR3 spans 13 residues. CDR3 protein: CASSLTPYYGYTF. The CDR3 nucleotides read TGTGCCAGCAGTCTGACACCGTACTATGGCTACACCTTC.

V and J are TRBV10-2 and TRBJ1-5; TRBD1 aligns across 8 bases. With V trimmed by 4 bases and J by 2 bases, 10 bases remained unmatched. Germline CDR1 and CDR2: WSHSY and SAAADI. The CDR3 covers 17 residues. CDR3 sequence reads: CASSGRPGGLGNQPQHF. As DNA, the CDR3 is TGCGCCAGCAGTGGTCGTCCAGGGGGCCTCGGCAATCAGCCCCAGCATTTT.